This entry is about one T cell receptor beta chain. The target antigen is unknown. CDR1 MGHRA and CDR2 YSYEKL come from the germline V gene. The V end lost 4 bases, the J end lost 1 base, and 14 bases lay between the germline ends. The CDR3 contains 15 residues. These data come from a study of T cell repertoires in cytomegalovirus infection. As for the study in general: Recently identified HLA-C-restricted and well-studied HLA-B-restricted CMV epitopes were used. Public signatures in TCR beta pointed to CMV infection and matching HLA type.

TCRdb re-analysed the reads in MiXCR, keeping a single row per CDR3 protein. The table has approximately 390,000 distinct CDR3 sequences, 34% seen once; the top ten hold roughly 12%. Whole-study results and caveats: Accumulated public TCR beta family frequency recognized individuals carrying CMV together with the relevant HLA. Dominating the ex vivo response were HLA-C-restricted CMV-specific TCR beta clonotypes.

This chain connects TRBV4-1 to TRBJ2-7; tentatively, D is TRBD1 (6 bases). This receptor was obtained from a human donor in good health (CMV status not recorded). Some clones in this sample may be carry-over from other donors' samples. Sequencing was performed on cultured PBMCs, taken from culture after CMV antigen stimulation. CDR3 amino acids: CASSPTRTASYEQYF. As DNA, the CDR3 is TGCGCCAGCAGCCCAACCCGGACAGCTTCCTACGAGCAGTACTTC.